The 25 T cell receptor beta chains below all came from one sample that was sequenced in a study of T cell changes during pregnancy in multiple sclerosis. Sequenced by immunoSEQ multiplex PCR; TCRdb stores in-frame clones only, minus some. The sample holds approximately 93,000 clones, approximately 90% seen once. The specimen was peripheral blood, collected in the first trimester of pregnancy. The origin of the receptors is a female donor in good health, enrolled as a control in a pregnancy study.

The genes are TRBV28 and TRBJ1-5; D unclear. Germline CDR1 reads MDHEN; CDR2 reads SYDVKM. Trimming left V 3 bases short and J 4 bases short, with 7 bases between. The CDR3 has 13 residues. Here the CDR3 DNA reads TGTGCCAGCAGTTTCAGCGGGAATCAGCCCCAGCATTTT. Amino acid sequence: CASSFSGNQPQHF.

The CDR3 spells CASSPLGTSGGAAYNEQFF. CDR3 bases: TGCGCCAGCAGCCCTTTAGGGACTAGCGGGGGGGCGGCCTACAATGAGCAGTTCTTC. The chain carries TRBV5-1 and TRBJ2-1; 16 bases are a match to TRBD2. Trimming took 4 bases from V and 2 from J; bases not matched to a gene: 9. Germline CDR1 is SGHRS and CDR2 is YFSETQ. The CDR3 is made up of 19 amino acids.

V gene TRBV19 combines with J gene TRBJ1-1; D is possibly TRBD1 (5 bases). The germline V gene encodes CDR1 LNHDA and CDR2 SQIVND (reference sequence). Trimming took 1 base from V and 4 from J, leaving 10 bases between them. This CDR3 spans 14 amino acids. The CDR3 nucleotides are TGTGCCAGTAGTATAGGTACCAGGGCCACTGAAGCTTTCTTT. This codes for CASSIGTRATEAFF.

The genes are TRBV30 and TRBJ2-1, with TRBD2 matching over 9 bases. Looked up from germline, CDR1 is GTSNPN and CDR2 is SVGIG (reference sequence). The length of the CDR3 is 14 residues. The V gene end was trimmed by 4 bases and the J gene end by 9 bases; junction bases not matched to a gene: 10. CDR3 DNA: TGTGCCTGGACCGGCGGGGGGGGTCCTCGTGAGCAGTTCTTC. It specifies CAWTGGGGPREQFF.

This clone was found once. CDR3 sequence (DNA): TGTGCCAGCAAGCTACAGGGGGTGGTCATGAACACTGAAGCTTTCTTT. Protein: CASKLQGVVMNTEAFF. J is TRBJ1-1 and V is TRBV19, with 8 bases aligning to TRBD1. The CDR3 sequence is 16 residues long. Germline V gene data show CDR1 as LNHDA and CDR2 as SQIVND (reference sequence). V was pared by 9 bases and J by 0 bases, with 12 bases of the junction left unmatched. The complete variable domain, with remaining parts taken from reference TRBV19 and TRBJ1-1, reads DGGITQSPKYLFRKEGQNVTLSCEQNLNHDAMYWYRQDPGQGLRLIYYSQIVNDFQKGDIAEGYSVSREKKESFPLTVTSAQKNPTAFYLCASKLQGVVMNTEAFFGQGTRLTVV.

This CDR3 is CASSELLAGGDEQFF. In DNA, the CDR3 is TGTGCCAGCAGCGAGTTACTAGCGGGGGGAGATGAGCAGTTCTTC. This rearrangement joins TRBV7-3 to TRBJ2-1; 12 bases line up with TRBD2. V gave up 5 bases and J gave up 8 bases; unmatched junction bases: 7. Germline V gives CDR1 SGHTA, CDR2 FQGTGA. CDR3 length: 15 amino acids.

V gene TRBV27 combines with J gene TRBJ2-5; unclear D gene. Germline CDR1 reads MNHEY; CDR2 reads SMNVEV (reference sequence). The V gene lost 2 bases and the J gene lost 5 bases, with 3 bases spanning the gap. The CDR3 is 11 amino acids. CDR3 coding DNA: TGTGCCAGCAGTTTAGCGGAGACCCAGTACTTC. It specifies CASSLAETQYF.

The V gene is TRBV11-2, the J gene TRBJ2-1; 9 bases fit TRBD2. Germline CDR1 reads SGHAT; CDR2 reads FQNNGV. The CDR3 is 14 residues long. Trimming at V came to 3 bases and at J to 7 bases, leaving 4 bases not matched to a gene. The DNA of the CDR3 is TGTGCCAGCAGCTTCCGCGGGGGGGGGAATGAGCAGTTCTTC. As protein: CASSFRGGGNEQFF.

The chain employs TRBV4-2 and TRBJ1-2; perhaps TRBD1 as D (6 bases). V lost 2 bases and J 4 bases, leaving 14 bases between the germline ends. The CDR3 runs 15 residues. The germline CDR1 and CDR2 sequences are LGHNA and YNFKEQ. In nucleotides, the CDR3 is TGTGCCAGCAGCCAAAGGGGGGGAGGCCCCTATGGCTACACCTTC. This codes for CASSQRGGGPYGYTF.

V usage is TRBV19 and J usage is TRBJ1-5; D not resolved. Trimming shortened V by 9 bases and J by 0 bases, and 15 bases separated the two germline ends. There are 15 residues in the CDR3. Germline loops: CDR1 LNHDA, CDR2 SQIVND (reference sequence). This chain's CDR3 is CASKIGLISNQPQHF. The CDR3 DNA is TGTGCCAGCAAAATTGGGCTTATTAGCAATCAGCCCCAGCATTTT.

The rearrangement uses TRBV7-6 and TRBJ2-7, with a possible D match to TRBD2 (5 bases). V was clipped by 0 bases and J by 1 base, with 10 bases between them. The CDR3 loop spans 15 amino acids. In germline, CDR1 is SGHVS, CDR2 FNYEAQ. CDR3 protein: CASSLAPGISYEQYF. The CDR3 nucleotides are TGTGCCAGCAGCTTAGCCCCGGGGATTTCCTACGAGCAGTACTTC.

The chain uses TRBV7-8 and TRBJ1-5; possibly TRBD1 for D (5 bases). The CDR3 totals 15 residues. Deletions cut 1 base from V and 1 base from J, with 8 bases between. The germline gives CDR1 SGHVS, CDR2 FQNEAQ. In DNA, the CDR3 is TGTGCCAGCAGCTTAGTAGCAGGGAGCAATCAGCCCCAGCATTTT. This encodes CASSLVAGSNQPQHF. The whole variable domain, filled in from reference TRBV7-8 and TRBJ1-5, reads GAGVSQSPRYKVAKRGQDVALRCDPISGHVSLFWYQQALGQGPEFLTYFQNEAQLDKSGLPSDRFFAERPEGSVSTLKIQRTQQEDSAVYLCASSLVAGSNQPQHFGDGTRLSIL.

V is TRBV19 and J is TRBJ1-1, with D tentatively TRBD1 (5 bases). The length of the CDR3 is 13 residues. Germline CDR1 LNHDA, CDR2 SQIVND (reference sequence). V was pared by 2 bases and J by 2 bases, with 6 bases between. The CDR3 DNA is TGTGCCAGTAGTATAAGGGGTAACACTGAAGCTTTCTTT. Translating gives CASSIRGNTEAFF.

The J gene is TRBJ2-7, the V gene TRBV13; 12 bases are a match to TRBD2. The CDR3 runs 14 residues. V was pared by 5 bases and J by 7 bases, with 6 bases of the junction left unmatched. Germline values: CDR1 PRHDT, CDR2 FYEKMQ (reference sequence). In nucleotides, the CDR3 is TGTGCCAGCAGCAGGACTAGCGGGGCCGGGGAGCAGTACTTC. As protein: CASSRTSGAGEQYF.

V gene TRBV5-8 combines with J gene TRBJ2-5, with D perhaps matching TRBD2 (6 bases). The CDR3 sequence is 15 residues long. From germline, CDR1 is SGHTS and CDR2 YDEGEE. Trimming pared 0 bases from V and 5 bases from J, leaving 14 bases between. The CDR3 coding sequence is TGTGCCAGCAGCTTGGGGTGGGGGGTAGACGAGACCCAGTACTTC. Its translation: CASSLGWGVDETQYF.

This clone is a singleton in its sample. This CDR3 is CSVRVGETQYF. For the CDR3, the DNA is TGCAGCGTCAGGGTGGGGGAGACCCAGTACTTC. The chain employs TRBV29-1 and TRBJ2-5, with a possible D match to TRBD1 (5 bases). The CDR3 has 11 amino acids. V gave up 6 bases and J gave up 5 bases, with 10 bases separating them. CDR1 and CDR2 (germline): SQVTM, ANQGSEA.

The V call is TRBV19, the J call TRBJ1-6; D unresolved. This CDR3 spans 16 amino acids. The germline V gene has CDR1 LNHDA and CDR2 SQIVND (reference sequence). Trimming pared 4 bases from V and 7 bases from J, leaving 17 bases between. In DNA form, the CDR3 reads TGTGCCAGTAGTACCCAAAGTCCGGGTGCGAATTCACCCCTCCACTTT. It yields the protein CASSTQSPGANSPLHF.

V and J are TRBV7-2 and TRBJ2-7; no clear D gene. The CDR3 loop spans 11 amino acids. Trimming removed 5 bases from V and 6 bases from J, with 8 bases in between. Germline-derived CDR1 and CDR2 are SGHTA and FQGNSA. Here the CDR3 DNA reads TGTGCCAGCAGCCTGTACGGCGAGCAGTACTTC. It codes for CASSLYGEQYF.

J is TRBJ2-5 and V is TRBV6-6; TRBD2 matches 9 bases. V dropped 4 bases and J dropped 10; count of bases not matched to a gene: 10. Germline CDR1 MNHNY, CDR2 SVGAGI (reference sequence). This CDR3 is 14 amino acids long. CDR3 nucleotide sequence: TGTGCCAGCAGTTGGCCTAGCGGGAAGGGGGACCAGTACTTC. It translates to CASSWPSGKGDQYF.

This sequence joins TRBV28 and TRBJ1-2; D is ambiguous. V lost 4 bases, J lost 7 bases, and 13 bases lay in between. The CDR3 is 13 amino acids. CDR1 and CDR2 from the germline V gene are MDHEN and SYDVKM. This chain's CDR3 is CASSSPHRAGYTF. The CDR3 region has the DNA TGTGCCAGCAGTTCCCCTCACAGAGCTGGCTACACCTTC.

V is TRBV5-6 and J is TRBJ1-6, with 7 bases aligning to TRBD1. V lost 5 bases, J lost 8 bases, and 7 bases stayed unmatched. The CDR3 length is 14 residues. The V gene's germline CDR1 is SGHDT and CDR2 YYEEEE. As DNA, the CDR3 is TGTGCCAGCAGTCACCGGGACAGAGATTCACCCCTCCACTTT. Residues: CASSHRDRDSPLHF.

The chain carries TRBV7-9 and TRBJ2-7; D perhaps matches TRBD1 (5 bases). The V end lost 5 bases, the J end lost 0 bases, and 8 bases lay between the germline ends. Germline assignment: CDR1 SEHNR and CDR2 FQNEAQ (reference sequence). This CDR3 spans 13 amino acids. The CDR3 nucleotides are TGTGCCAGCAGCCCTGACAGCTCCTACGAGCAGTACTTC. It codes for CASSPDSSYEQYF.

The chain recombines TRBV9 with TRBJ2-3; 9 bases are a match to TRBD2. The length of the CDR3 is 15 residues. Trimming at V came to 5 bases and at J to 3 bases, leaving 7 bases not matched to a gene. The germline CDR1 and CDR2 sequences are SGDLS and YYNGEE. Here the CDR3 DNA reads TGTGCCAGCAGTGATAGCGGGAGTAAAACAGATACGCAGTATTTT. Translated, it gives CASSDSGSKTDTQYF.

V and J are TRBV2 and TRBJ1-3; 10 bases agree with TRBD1. Germline CDR1 reads SNHLY; CDR2 reads FYNNEI. Losses at the gene ends were 6 bases for V and 0 bases for J; bases not matched to a gene: 2. This CDR3 is 15 amino acids long. The DNA of the CDR3 is TGTGCCAGCAGGGGACAGGGGACCTCTGGAAACACCATATATTTT. It is translated as CASRGQGTSGNTIYF.

This sequence joins TRBV19 and TRBJ1-6, with TRBD1 matching over 7 bases. Germline V gene lookup returns CDR1 LNHDA and CDR2 SQIVND (reference sequence). This CDR3 spans 15 amino acids. V was pared by 3 bases and J by 7 bases, with 6 bases of the junction left unmatched. The CDR3 DNA reads as TGTGCCAGTAGTATCCCGGGACAGCCAAATTCACCCCTCCACTTT. Its protein is CASSIPGQPNSPLHF.